These 3 T cell receptor beta chains originate from one sample sequenced in a study of beta chain features in type 1 diabetes. The study reverse transcribed the entire isolated RNA, so it sequenced expressed TCRB transcripts. Profiled with immunoSEQ multiplex PCR; TCRdb holds only in-frame clones, not every one. The sample lists nearly 250,000 clones, 55% to 70% occurring once. What was sequenced was naive CD4+ T cells from blood. These receptor sequences come from a man aged 25-40 years in good health.

The rearrangement joins TRBV30 to TRBJ1-1; D uncertain. The length of the CDR3 is 11 residues. Per the germline V gene, CDR1 is GTSNPN and CDR2 is SVGIG (reference sequence). Trimming cost V 7 bases and J 7 bases, with 13 bases left between them. CDR3 in DNA: TGTGCCTCCAGCAGGCGTGGTGAAGCTTTCTTT. Translating it yields CASSRRGEAFF.

This chain joins TRBV9 and TRBJ2-1; TRBD1 might be the D (5 bases). Deletions cut 0 bases from V and 1 base from J, with 5 bases between. The germline V gene has CDR1 SGDLS and CDR2 YYNGEE. The CDR3 is made up of 14 amino acids. The CDR3 here is CASSVAGSYNEQFF. CDR3 nucleotides: TGTGCCAGCAGCGTAGCAGGGTCCTACAATGAGCAGTTCTTC.

The table lists this clone with a few counts. The genes are TRBV7-9 and TRBJ2-4, with 11 bases fitting TRBD2. J was trimmed by 6 bases and V by 3 bases; bases with no gene match: 4. CDR3 length equals 15 residues. Per germline, CDR1 SEHNR and CDR2 FQNEAQ (reference sequence). Here the CDR3 DNA reads TGTGCCAGCAGCTTCTCCGGGACTAGCGGAAACATTCAGTACTTC. This encodes CASSFSGTSGNIQYF.